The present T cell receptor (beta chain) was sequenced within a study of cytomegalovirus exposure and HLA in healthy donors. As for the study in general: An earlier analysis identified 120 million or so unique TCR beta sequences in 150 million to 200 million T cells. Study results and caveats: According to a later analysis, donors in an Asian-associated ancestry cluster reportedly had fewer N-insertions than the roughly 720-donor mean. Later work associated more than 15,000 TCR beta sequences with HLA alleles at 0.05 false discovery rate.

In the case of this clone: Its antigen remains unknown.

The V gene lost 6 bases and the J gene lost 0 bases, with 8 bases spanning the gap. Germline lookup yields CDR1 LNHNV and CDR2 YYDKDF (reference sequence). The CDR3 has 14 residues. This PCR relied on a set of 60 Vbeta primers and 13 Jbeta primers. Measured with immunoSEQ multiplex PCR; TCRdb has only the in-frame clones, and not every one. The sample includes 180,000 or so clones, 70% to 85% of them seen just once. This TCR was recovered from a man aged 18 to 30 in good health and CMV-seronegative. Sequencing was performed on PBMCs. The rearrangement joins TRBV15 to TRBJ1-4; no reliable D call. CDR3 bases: TGTGCCACCAGACCGGACTCAACTAATGAAAAACTGTTTTTT. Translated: CATRPDSTNEKLFF.